This T cell receptor (beta chain) was captured in a study of identical twins. MiXCR, run by TCRdb on the 5' RACE reads, gives a single entry per CDR3 protein. The sample yields about 530,000 distinct CDR3 sequences, 13% to 15% seen once. The V segment lost 1 base and the J segment 4 bases; nucleotides outside the gene matches: 10. CDR3 size: 17 residues. Another study also made use of these data, one on yellow fever vaccine responses in identical twins.

This receptor was taken from a woman younger than 30 in good health. Source material: CD4+ T cells sorted from blood. V and J are TRBV12-3 or TRBV12-4 and TRBJ2-1, with TRBD2 matching 7 bases. CDR3 nucleotides: TGTGCCAGCAGTTTAGGGCCCCGCCTAGCGGCATACAATGAGCAGTTCTTC. It codes for CASSLGPRLAAYNEQFF.